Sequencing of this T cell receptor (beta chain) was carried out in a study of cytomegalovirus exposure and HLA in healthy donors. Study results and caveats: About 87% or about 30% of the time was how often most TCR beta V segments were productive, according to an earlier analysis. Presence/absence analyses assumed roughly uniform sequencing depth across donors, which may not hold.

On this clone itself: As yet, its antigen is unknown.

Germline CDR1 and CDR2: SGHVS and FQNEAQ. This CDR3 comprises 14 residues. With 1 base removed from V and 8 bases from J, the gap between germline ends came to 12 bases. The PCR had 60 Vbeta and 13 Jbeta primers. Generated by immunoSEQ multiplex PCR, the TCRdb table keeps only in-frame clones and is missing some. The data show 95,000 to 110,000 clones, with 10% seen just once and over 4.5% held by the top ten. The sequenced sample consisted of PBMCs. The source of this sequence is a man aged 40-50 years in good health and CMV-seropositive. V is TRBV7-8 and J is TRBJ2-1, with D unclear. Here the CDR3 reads CASSLVSEYDEQFF. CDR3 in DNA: TGTGCCAGCAGCTTAGTCAGCGAGTACGATGAGCAGTTCTTC. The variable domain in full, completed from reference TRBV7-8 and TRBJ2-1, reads GAGVSQSPRYKVAKRGQDVALRCDPISGHVSLFWYQQALGQGPEFLTYFQNEAQLDKSGLPSDRFFAERPEGSVSTLKIQRTQQEDSAVYLCASSLVSEYDEQFFGPGTRLTVL.